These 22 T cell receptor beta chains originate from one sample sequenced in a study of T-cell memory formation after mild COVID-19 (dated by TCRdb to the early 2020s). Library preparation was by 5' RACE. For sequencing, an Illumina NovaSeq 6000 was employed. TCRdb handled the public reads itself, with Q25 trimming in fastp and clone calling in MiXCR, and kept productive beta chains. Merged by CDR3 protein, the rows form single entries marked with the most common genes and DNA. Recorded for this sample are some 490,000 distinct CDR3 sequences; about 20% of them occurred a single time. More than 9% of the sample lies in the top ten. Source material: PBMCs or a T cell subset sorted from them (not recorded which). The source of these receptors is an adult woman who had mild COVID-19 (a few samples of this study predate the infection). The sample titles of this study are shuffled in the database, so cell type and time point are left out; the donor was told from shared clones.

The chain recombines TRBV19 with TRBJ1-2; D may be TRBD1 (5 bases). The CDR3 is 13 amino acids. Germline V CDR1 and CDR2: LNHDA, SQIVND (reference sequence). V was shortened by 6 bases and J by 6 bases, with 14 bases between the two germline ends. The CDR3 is CASSPRTFNGYTF. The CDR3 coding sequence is TGTGCCAGTAGCCCACGGACATTCAATGGCTACACCTTC.

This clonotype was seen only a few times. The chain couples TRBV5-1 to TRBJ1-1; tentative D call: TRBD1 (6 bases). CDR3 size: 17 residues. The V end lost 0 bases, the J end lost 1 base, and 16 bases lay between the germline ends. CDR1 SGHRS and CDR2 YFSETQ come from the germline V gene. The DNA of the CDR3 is TGCGCCAGCAGCTTGGTATCCAGGGGCGGAACGAACACTGAAGCTTTCTTT. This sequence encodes CASSLVSRGGTNTEAFF.

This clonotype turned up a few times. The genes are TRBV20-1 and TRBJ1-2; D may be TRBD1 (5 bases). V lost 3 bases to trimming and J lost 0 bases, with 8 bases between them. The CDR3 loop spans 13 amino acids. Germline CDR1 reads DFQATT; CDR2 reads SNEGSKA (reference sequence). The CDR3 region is CSASGGTNYGYTF. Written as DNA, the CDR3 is TGCAGTGCTAGTGGGGGTACTAACTATGGCTACACCTTC.

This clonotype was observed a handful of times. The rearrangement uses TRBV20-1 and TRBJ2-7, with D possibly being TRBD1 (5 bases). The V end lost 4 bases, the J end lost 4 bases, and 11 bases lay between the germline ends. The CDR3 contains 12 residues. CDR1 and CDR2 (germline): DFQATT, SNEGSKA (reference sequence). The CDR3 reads CSANPGKYEQYF. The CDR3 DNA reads TGCAGTGCTAATCCAGGGAAGTACGAGCAGTACTTC.

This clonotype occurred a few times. The CDR3, as DNA: TGCAGCGTTGATATAGGGGGCTATGGCTACACCTTC. Translating gives CSVDIGGYGYTF. The rearrangement uses TRBV29-1 and TRBJ1-2, with D perhaps matching TRBD1 (6 bases). CDR3 length: 12 amino acids. Germline-derived CDR1 and CDR2 are SQVTM and ANQGSEA. V lost 3 bases, J lost 4 bases, and 9 bases lay in between. The full variable domain, its missing parts supplied by reference TRBV29-1 and TRBJ1-2, is SAVISQKPSRDICQRGTSLTIQCQVDSQVTMMFWYRQQPGQSLTLIATANQGSEATYESGFVIDKFPISRPNLTFSTLTVSNMSPEDSSIYLCSVDIGGYGYTFGSGTRLTVV.

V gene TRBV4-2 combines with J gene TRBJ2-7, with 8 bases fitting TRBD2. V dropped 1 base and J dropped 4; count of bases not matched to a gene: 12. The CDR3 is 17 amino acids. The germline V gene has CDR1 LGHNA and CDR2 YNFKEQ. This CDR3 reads CASSQVPGSSGKYEQYF. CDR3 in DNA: TGTGCCAGCAGCCAAGTGCCCGGCAGTAGCGGGAAGTACGAGCAGTACTTC.

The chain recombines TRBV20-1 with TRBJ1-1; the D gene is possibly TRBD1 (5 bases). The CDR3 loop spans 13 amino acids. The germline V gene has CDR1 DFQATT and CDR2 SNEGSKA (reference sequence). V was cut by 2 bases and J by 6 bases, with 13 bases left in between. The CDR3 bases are TGCAGTGCTAGACCTTATAAGGGGTCTGAAGCTTTCTTT. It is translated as CSARPYKGSEAFF.

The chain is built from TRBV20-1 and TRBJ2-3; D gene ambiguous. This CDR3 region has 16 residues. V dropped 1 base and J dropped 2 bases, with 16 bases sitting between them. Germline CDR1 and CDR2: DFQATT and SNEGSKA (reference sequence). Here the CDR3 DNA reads TGCAGTGCTAGAGTAGGCGCGGACGAATACACAGATACGCAGTATTTT. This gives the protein CSARVGADEYTDTQYF.

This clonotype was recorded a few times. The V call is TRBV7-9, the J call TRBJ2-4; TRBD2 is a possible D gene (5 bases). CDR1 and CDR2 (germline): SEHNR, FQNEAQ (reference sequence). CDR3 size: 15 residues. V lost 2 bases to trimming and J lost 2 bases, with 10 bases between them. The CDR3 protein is CASSLFSGSKNIQYF. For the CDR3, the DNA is TGTGCCAGCAGCTTATTTTCGGGGTCCAAAAACATTCAGTACTTC.

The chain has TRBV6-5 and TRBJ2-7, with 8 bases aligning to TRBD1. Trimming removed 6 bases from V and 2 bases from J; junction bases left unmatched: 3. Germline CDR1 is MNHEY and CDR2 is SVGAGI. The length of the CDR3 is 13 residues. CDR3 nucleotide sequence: TGTGCCAGCAGAAGGACAGGGCCCTACGAGCAGTACTTC. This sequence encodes CASRRTGPYEQYF.

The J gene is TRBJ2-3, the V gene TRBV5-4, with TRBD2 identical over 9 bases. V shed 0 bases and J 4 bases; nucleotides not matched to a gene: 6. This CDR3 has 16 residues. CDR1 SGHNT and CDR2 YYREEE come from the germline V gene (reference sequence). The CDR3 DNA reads TGTGCCAGCAGCTTGGGCGGGAGGGCCCTCGCAGATACGCAGTATTTT. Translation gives CASSLGGRALADTQYF. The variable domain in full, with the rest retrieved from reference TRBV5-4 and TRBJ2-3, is ETGVTQSPTHLIKTRGQQVTLRCSSQSGHNTVSWYQQALGQGPQFIFQYYREEENGRGNFPPRFSGLQFPNYSSELNVNALELDDSALYLCASSLGGRALADTQYFGPGTRLTVL.

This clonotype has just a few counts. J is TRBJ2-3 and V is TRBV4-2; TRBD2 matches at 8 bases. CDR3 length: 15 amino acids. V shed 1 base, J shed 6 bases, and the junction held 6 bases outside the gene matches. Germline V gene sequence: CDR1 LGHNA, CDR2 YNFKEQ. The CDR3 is CASSQGSGVWDTQYF. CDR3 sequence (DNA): TGTGCCAGCAGCCAAGGTAGCGGGGTTTGGGATACGCAGTATTTT.

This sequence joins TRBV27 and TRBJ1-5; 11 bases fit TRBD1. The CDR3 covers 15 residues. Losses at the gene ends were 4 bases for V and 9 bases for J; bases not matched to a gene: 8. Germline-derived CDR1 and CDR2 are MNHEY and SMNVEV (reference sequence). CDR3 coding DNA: TGTGCCAGCAGTTCTCTGGACAGGGGGCTCTGGCCCCAGCATTTT. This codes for CASSSLDRGLWPQHF.

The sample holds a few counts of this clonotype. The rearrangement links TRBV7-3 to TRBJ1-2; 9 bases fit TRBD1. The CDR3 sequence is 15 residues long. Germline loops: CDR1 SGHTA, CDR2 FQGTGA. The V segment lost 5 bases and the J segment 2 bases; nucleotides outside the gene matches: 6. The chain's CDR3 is CASSLGQGPNYGYTF. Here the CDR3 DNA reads TGTGCCAGCAGCCTCGGACAGGGGCCCAACTATGGCTACACCTTC.

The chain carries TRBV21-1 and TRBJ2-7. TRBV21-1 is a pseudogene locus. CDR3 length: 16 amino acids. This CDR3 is CASSKALRGCSYEQYF. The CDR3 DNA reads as TGTGCCAGCAGCAAAGCGCTGCGGGGATGCTCCTACGAGCAGTACTTC.

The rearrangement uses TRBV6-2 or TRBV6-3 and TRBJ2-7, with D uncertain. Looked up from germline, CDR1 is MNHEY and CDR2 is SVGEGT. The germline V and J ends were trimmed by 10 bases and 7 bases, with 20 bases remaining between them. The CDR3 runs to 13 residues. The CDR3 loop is CATQIAATWEQYF. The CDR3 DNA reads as TGTGCCACCCAAATTGCGGCTACTTGGGAGCAGTACTTC.

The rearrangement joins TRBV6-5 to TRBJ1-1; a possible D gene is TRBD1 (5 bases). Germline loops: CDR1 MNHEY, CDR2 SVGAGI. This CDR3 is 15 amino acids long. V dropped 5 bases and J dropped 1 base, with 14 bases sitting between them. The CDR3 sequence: CASSPPPTENTEAFF. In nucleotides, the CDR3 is TGTGCCAGCAGTCCGCCCCCGACAGAGAACACTGAAGCTTTCTTT.

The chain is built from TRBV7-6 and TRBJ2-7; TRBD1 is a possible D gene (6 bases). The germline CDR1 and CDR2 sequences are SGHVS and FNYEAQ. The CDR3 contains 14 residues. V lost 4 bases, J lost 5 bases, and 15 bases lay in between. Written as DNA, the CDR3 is TGTGCCAGCAGCTATCCCCGGCCAGGGGACGAGCAGTACTTC. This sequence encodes CASSYPRPGDEQYF.

The CDR3 loop reads CASSQGKGVFNQPQHF. CDR3 sequence (DNA): TGTGCCAGCAGCCAAGGAAAAGGGGTCTTCAATCAGCCCCAGCATTTT. The rearrangement uses TRBV3-1 and TRBJ1-5; tentatively, D is TRBD1 (5 bases). V dropped 1 base and J dropped 3 bases, with 13 bases sitting between them. Looked up from germline, CDR1 is LGHDT and CDR2 is YNNKEL (reference sequence). The length of the CDR3 is 16 residues.

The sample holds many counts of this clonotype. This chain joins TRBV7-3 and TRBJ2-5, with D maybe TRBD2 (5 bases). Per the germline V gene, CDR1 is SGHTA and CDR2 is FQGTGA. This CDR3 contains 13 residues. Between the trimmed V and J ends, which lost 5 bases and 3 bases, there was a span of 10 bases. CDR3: CASSRGLEETQYF. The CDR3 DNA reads TGTGCCAGCAGCCGAGGACTGGAAGAGACCCAGTACTTC.

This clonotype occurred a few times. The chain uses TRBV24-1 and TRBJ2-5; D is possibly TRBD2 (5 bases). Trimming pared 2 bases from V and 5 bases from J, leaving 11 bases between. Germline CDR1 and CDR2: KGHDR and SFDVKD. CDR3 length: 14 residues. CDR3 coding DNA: TGTGCCACCAGTGATTCGAAGCGGTGGGAGACCCAGTACTTC. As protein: CATSDSKRWETQYF.

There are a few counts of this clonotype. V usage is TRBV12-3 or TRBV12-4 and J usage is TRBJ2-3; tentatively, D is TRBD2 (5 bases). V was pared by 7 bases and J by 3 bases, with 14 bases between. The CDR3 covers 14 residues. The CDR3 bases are TGTGCCAGCATTTTGTTCGGGGTGACAGATACGCAGTATTTT. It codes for CASILFGVTDTQYF.